Below, 2 T cell receptor beta chains from the same sample are listed, as sequenced in a study of CXCR3-negative and CXCR3-positive naive CD8 T cells (dated by TCRdb to about 2019). Study-wide conclusions, independent of this receptor: TRB CDR3s from CXCR3-positive naive cells showed higher hydrophobicity (lower Kidera factor 4), lower energy, and higher strength and volume indices than CXCR3-negative naive cells.

Instrument on record: NextSeq 550. The Human TCR Profiling Kit (MiLaboratory) was used to make UMI-labeled 5' RACE TRB cDNA libraries. Reprocessed by TCRdb, the reads give a single entry per CDR3 protein sequence, without DNA. The sample's clone listing holds about 140,000 distinct CDR3 sequences. Of the sample, around 0.44% is held by the ten largest clones. These receptors' targets are unknown. Sequenced material: naive CXCR3+ CD8+ T cells from blood. The sample's cell subset or site, from its label and the paper: CD45RO-CCR7+CD27+CD95- naive CD8+ T cells expressing CXCR3 (TNR3+). All receptors derive from a human donor in good health. Some clones in this sample may be carry-over from other donors' samples.

The V and J genes are TRBV7-6 and TRBJ2-3; the TRBD1 assignment by TCRdb is unverifiable without DNA. Per germline, CDR1 SGHVS and CDR2 FNYEAQ. CDR3 length: 15 amino acids. The CDR3 protein is CASSLPGGEADTQYF.

V is TRBV12-3 or TRBV12-4 and J is TRBJ2-5; TCRdb's D gene call, TRBD1, goes unchecked for lack of DNA. CDR3 size: 16 residues. The CDR3 is CASQDSLGANQETQYF.